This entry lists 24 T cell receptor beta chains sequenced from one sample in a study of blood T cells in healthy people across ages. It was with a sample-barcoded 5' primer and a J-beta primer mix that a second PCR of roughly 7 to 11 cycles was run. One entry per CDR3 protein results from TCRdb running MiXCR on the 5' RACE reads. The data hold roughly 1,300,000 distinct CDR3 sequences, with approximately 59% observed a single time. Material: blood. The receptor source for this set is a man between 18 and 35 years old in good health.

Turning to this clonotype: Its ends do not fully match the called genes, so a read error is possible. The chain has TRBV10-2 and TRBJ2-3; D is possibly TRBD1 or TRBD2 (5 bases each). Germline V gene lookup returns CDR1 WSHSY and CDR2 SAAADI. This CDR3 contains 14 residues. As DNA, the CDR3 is TGCGCCAGCAGTGACCAGGGACCTGGAGATACGCTGTATTTT. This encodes CASSDQGPGDTLYF.

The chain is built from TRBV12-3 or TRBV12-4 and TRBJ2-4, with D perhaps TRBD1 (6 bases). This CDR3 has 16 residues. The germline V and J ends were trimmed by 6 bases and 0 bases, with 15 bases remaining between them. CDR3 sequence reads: CASSPRTVLAKNIQYF. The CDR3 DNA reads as TGTGCCAGCAGCCCGCGGACAGTCCTAGCCAAAAACATTCAGTACTTC.

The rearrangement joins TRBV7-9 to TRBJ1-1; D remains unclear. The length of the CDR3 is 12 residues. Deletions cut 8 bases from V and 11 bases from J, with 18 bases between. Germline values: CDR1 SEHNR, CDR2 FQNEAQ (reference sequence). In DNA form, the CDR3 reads TGTGCCAGCCACTCCCCCGTCGGCGGGGCTTTCTTT. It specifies CASHSPVGGAFF.

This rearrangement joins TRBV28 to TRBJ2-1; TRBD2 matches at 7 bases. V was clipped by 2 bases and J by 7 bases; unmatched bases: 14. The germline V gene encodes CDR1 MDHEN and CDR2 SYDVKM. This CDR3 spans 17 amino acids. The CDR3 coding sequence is TGTGCCAGCAGTTTAGTGTCCCGGGCTAGCGGAGCTAATGAGCAGTTCTTC. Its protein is CASSLVSRASGANEQFF.

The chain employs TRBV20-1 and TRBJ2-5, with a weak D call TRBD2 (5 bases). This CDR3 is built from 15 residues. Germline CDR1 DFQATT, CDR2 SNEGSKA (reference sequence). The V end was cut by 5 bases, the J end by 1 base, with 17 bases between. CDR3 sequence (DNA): TGCAGTGCTTCTGGCCCCGGGGAGACCCAAGAGACCCAGTACTTC. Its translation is CSASGPGETQETQYF.

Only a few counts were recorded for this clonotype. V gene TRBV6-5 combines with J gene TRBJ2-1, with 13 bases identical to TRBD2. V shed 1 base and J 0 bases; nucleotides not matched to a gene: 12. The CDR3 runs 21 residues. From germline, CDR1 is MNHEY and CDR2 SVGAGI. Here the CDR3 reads CASSYLGRGLAGVSSYNEQFF. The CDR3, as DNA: TGTGCCAGCAGTTACTTAGGCCGCGGACTAGCGGGGGTCAGCTCCTACAATGAGCAGTTCTTC.

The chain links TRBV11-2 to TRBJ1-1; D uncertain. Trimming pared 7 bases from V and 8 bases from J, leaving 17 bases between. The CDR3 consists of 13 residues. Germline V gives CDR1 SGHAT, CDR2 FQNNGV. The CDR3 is CASNDPSAWEAFF. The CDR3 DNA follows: TGTGCCAGCAACGACCCATCGGCCTGGGAAGCTTTCTTT.

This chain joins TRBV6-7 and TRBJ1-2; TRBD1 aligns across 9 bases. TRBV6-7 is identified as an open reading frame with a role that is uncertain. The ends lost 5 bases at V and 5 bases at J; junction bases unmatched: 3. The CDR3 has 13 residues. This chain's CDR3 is CASSTDRGYGYTF. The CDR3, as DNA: TGTGCCAGCAGTACCGACAGGGGGTATGGCTACACCTTC.

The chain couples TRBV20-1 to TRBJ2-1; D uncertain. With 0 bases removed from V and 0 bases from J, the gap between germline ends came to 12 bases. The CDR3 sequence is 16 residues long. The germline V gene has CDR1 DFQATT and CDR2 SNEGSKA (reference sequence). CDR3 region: CSARDPLSSSYNEQFF. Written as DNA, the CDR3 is TGCAGTGCTAGAGATCCGTTGTCCAGCTCCTACAATGAGCAGTTCTTC.

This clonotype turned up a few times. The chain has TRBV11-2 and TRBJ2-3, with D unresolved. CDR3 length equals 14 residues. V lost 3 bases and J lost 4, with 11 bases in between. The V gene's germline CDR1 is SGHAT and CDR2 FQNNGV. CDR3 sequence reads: CASSLGGDADTQYF. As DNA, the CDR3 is TGTGCCAGCAGCTTGGGTGGAGACGCAGATACGCAGTATTTT. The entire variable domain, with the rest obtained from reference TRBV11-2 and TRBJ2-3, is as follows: EAGVAQSPRYKIIEKRQSVAFWCNPISGHATLYWYQQILGQGPKLLIQFQNNGVVDDSQLPKDRFSAERLKGVDSTLKIQPAKLEDSAVYLCASSLGGDADTQYFGPGTRLTVL.

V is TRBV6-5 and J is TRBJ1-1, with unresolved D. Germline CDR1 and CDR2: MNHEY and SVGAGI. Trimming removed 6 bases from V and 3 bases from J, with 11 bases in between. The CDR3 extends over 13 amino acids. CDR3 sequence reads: CASRRGRDTEAFF. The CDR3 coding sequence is TGTGCCAGCAGACGAGGGAGGGACACTGAAGCTTTCTTT.

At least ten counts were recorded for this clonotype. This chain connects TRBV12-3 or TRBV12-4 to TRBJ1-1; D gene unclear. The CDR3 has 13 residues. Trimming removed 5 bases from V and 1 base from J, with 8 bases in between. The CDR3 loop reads CASSPGQNTEAFF. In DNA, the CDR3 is TGTGCCAGCAGTCCCGGGCAGAACACTGAAGCTTTCTTT.

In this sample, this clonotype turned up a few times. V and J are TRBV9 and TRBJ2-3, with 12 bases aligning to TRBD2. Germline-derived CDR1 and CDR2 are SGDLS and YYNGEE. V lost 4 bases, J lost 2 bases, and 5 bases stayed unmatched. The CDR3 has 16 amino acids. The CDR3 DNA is TGTGCCAGCAGCACTGGGACTAGCGGGCTCACAGATACGCAGTATTTT. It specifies CASSTGTSGLTDTQYF.

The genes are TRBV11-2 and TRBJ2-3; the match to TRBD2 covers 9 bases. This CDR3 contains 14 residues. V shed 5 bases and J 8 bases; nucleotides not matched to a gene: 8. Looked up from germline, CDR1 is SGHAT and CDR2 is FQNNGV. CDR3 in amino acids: CASSPGLAGATQYF. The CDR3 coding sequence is TGTGCCAGCAGCCCGGGACTAGCAGGCGCTACGCAGTATTTT.

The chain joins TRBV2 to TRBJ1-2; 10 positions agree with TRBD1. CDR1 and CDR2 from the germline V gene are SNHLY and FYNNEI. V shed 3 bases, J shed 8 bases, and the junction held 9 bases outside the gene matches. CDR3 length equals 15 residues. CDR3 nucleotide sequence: TGTGCCAGCAGTGAGGGACAGGGGTTTATCGGGGGCTACACCTTC. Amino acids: CASSEGQGFIGGYTF.

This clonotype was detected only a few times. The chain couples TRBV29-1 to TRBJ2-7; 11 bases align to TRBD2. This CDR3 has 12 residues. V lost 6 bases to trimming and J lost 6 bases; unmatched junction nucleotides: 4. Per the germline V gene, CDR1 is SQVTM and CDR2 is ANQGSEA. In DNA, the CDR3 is TGCAGCGTGACTAGCGGGACTCCCGAGCAGTACTTC. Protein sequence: CSVTSGTPEQYF.

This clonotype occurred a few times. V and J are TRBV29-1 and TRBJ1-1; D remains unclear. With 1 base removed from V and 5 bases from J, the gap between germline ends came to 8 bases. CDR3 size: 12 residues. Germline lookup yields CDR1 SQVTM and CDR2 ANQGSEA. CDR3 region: CSVEAPETEAFF. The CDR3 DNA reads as TGCAGCGTTGAAGCCCCGGAGACTGAAGCTTTCTTT.

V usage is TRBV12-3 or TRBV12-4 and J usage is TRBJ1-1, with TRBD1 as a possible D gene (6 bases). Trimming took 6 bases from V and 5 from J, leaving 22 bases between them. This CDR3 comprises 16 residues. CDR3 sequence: CASSFSLLQGLTEAFF. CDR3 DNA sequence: TGTGCCAGCAGCTTTTCCCTTCTACAGGGATTGACTGAAGCTTTCTTT.

The CDR3 loop is CASSQEGLPYNEQFF. CDR3 bases: TGTGCCAGCAGCCAAGAAGGTCTGCCTTACAATGAGCAGTTCTTC. V and J are TRBV3-1 and TRBJ2-1; no clear D gene. The V gene lost 0 bases and the J gene lost 4 bases, with 10 bases spanning the gap. The CDR3 runs to 15 residues. Germline V lookup: CDR1 LGHDT, CDR2 YNNKEL (reference sequence).

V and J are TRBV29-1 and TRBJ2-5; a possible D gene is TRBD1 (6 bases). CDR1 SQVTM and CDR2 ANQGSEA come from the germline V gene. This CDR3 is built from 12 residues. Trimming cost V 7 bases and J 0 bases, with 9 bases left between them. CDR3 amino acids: CSANRDQETQYF. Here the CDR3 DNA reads TGCAGCGCAAACAGGGACCAAGAGACCCAGTACTTC.

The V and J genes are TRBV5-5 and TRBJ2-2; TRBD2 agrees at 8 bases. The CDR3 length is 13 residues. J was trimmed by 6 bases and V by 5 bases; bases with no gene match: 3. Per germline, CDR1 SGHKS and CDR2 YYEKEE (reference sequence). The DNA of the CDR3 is TGTGCCAGCAGTGTGGGACTAGCCGGGGAGCTGTTTTTT. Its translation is CASSVGLAGELFF.

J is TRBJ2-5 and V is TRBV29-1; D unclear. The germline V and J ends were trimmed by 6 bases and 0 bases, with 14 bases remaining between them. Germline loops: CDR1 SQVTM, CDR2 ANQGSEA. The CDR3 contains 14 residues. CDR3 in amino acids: CSVAPWGNQETQYF. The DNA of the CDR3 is TGCAGCGTCGCTCCATGGGGTAACCAAGAGACCCAGTACTTC.

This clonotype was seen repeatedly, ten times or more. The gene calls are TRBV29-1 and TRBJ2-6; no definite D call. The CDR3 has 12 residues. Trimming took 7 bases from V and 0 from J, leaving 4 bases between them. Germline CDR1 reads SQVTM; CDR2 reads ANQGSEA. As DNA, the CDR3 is TGCAGCGCCAACTCTGGGGCCAACGTCCTGACTTTC. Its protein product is CSANSGANVLTF.

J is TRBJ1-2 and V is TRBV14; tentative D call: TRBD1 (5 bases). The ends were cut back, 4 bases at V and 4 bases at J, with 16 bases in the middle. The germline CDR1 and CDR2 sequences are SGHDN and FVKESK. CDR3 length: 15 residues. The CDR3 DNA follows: TGTGCCAGCAGCCGGAGTCGGGGACCTGCCTATGGCTACACCTTC. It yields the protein CASSRSRGPAYGYTF. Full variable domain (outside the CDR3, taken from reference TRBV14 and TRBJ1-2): EAGVTQFPSHSVIEKGQTVTLRCDPISGHDNLYWYRRVMGKEIKFLLHFVKESKQDESGMPNNRFLAERTGGTYSTLKVQPAELEDSGVYFCASSRSRGPAYGYTFGSGTRLTVV.